This T cell receptor beta chain stems from a study of identical twins. About this clonotype itself: The antigen remains unidentified.

It was template switching that added a universal primer site, and there were unique molecular identifiers on the cDNA. TCRdb analysed the 5' RACE reads with MiXCR anew, one entry per CDR3 protein. The table includes about 530,000 distinct CDR3 sequences, 12% to 15% detected once. Study-level points and caveats: Within monozygotic twins, out-of-frame TCR alpha sharing was underestimated by the models. Rather than following the same donors, the conclusions depended on cross-sectional statistical analysis.

Every one of the donors was a healthy Caucasian. Between the trimmed V and J ends, which lost 1 base and 5 bases, there was a span of 8 bases. The CDR3 is 13 residues long. Germline V gene data show CDR1 as MGHRA and CDR2 as YSYEKL. These records were also assigned to another study, of yellow fever vaccine responses in identical twins.

The TCR sequence derives from a woman aged 18-35 years in good health. The sample was CD4+ T cells sorted from blood. This sequence joins TRBV4-1 and TRBJ2-5; D is unresolved. The CDR3 DNA is TGCGCCAGCAGCCAAGTGACCGGGGAGACCCAGTACTTC. It encodes CASSQVTGETQYF.